The 22 T cell receptor beta chains given below trace back to one sample, sequenced in a study. TCRdb redid the calling of the 5' RACE reads with MiXCR, one entry per CDR3 protein. The sample has roughly 45,000 distinct CDR3 sequences, 20% to 25% seen once; the top ten hold around 4%. Tregs were sorted as CD4+CD25+CD127-/low cells. The sequenced sample consisted of Tregs sorted from a lymph node. The receptor source for this set is a female donor with breast cancer.

This clonotype has only a few counts. The chain combines TRBV5-1 with TRBJ2-3; no definite D call. This CDR3 is 13 amino acids long. Looked up from germline, CDR1 is SGHRS and CDR2 is YFSETQ. Trimming left V 1 base short and J 5 bases short, with 8 bases between. The CDR3 protein is CASSLFTGDTQYF. CDR3 nucleotides: TGCGCCAGCAGCTTGTTCACGGGAGATACGCAGTATTTT.

This clonotype has at least ten counts. J is TRBJ1-4 and V is TRBV20-1; D gene uncertain. Looked up from germline, CDR1 is DFQATT and CDR2 is SNEGSKA (reference sequence). CDR3 length equals 15 residues. Between the trimmed V and J ends, which lost 0 bases and 0 bases, there was a span of 8 bases. The CDR3 DNA reads TGCAGTGCTAGAGATTACGGAGCAACTAATGAAAAACTGTTTTTT. It codes for CSARDYGATNEKLFF.

In the case of this clonotype: A much larger clone is a single base away; this may be a read error. This chain uses TRBV20-1 with TRBJ2-1, with 7 bases aligning to TRBD2. Germline CDR1 DFQATT, CDR2 SNEGSKA (reference sequence). This CDR3 is 15 amino acids long. V lost 7 bases, J lost 4 bases, and 13 bases stayed unmatched. The CDR3 reads CSVSGGRALYNEQFF. In DNA form, the CDR3 reads TGCAGTGTTAGTGGTGGGAGGGCCCTTTACAATGAGCAGTTCTTC.

This clonotype was detected a few times. The J gene is TRBJ2-1, the V gene TRBV5-1; 11 bases are a match to TRBD2. This CDR3 spans 17 amino acids. With 4 bases clipped from V and 2 bases from J, the junction kept 8 bases outside the gene matches. Germline loops: CDR1 SGHRS, CDR2 YFSETQ. The CDR3 protein is CASSPLLAGAPYNEQFF. Written as DNA, the CDR3 is TGCGCCAGCAGCCCGTTACTAGCGGGAGCCCCCTACAATGAGCAGTTCTTC.

The chain recombines TRBV2 with TRBJ1-2; a weak D match, TRBD1 (5 bases). The CDR3 runs to 15 residues. V lost 5 bases, J lost 2 bases, and 15 bases lay in between. Germline V gene sequence: CDR1 SNHLY, CDR2 FYNNEI. This CDR3 is CASSSPRDRNYGYTF. The CDR3 bases are TGTGCCAGCAGTAGCCCCCGGGACCGAAACTATGGCTACACCTTC. The entire variable domain, with the rest obtained from reference TRBV2 and TRBJ1-2, is as follows: EPEVTQTPSHQVTQMGQEVILRCVPISNHLYFYWYRQILGQKVEFLVSFYNNEISEKSEIFDDQFSVERPDGSNFTLKIRSTKLEDSAMYFCASSSPRDRNYGYTFGSGTRLTVV.

This clonotype was seen repeatedly, ten times or more. The rearrangement joins TRBV5-1 to TRBJ2-7; D call uncertain. The CDR3 runs 12 residues. The ends were cut back, 0 bases at V and 3 bases at J, with 4 bases in the middle. Germline CDR1 and CDR2: SGHRS and YFSETQ. The chain's CDR3 is CASSLVGYEQYF. CDR3 bases: TGCGCCAGCAGCTTGGTGGGCTACGAGCAGTACTTC.

This clonotype was found a few times. V and J are TRBV10-3 and TRBJ1-2; 7 nucleotides agree with TRBD1. J was trimmed by 4 bases and V by 4 bases; bases with no gene match: 6. This CDR3 has 14 residues. From germline, CDR1 is ENHRY and CDR2 SYGVKD. Written as DNA, the CDR3 is TGTGCCATCAGTGCGACAGGGAGAAGCTATGGCTACACCTTC. It specifies CAISATGRSYGYTF.

The chain employs TRBV20-1 and TRBJ1-2; D unclear. Germline CDR1 reads DFQATT; CDR2 reads SNEGSKA (reference sequence). V was trimmed by 0 bases and J by 8 bases, leaving 16 bases between them. This CDR3 contains 14 residues. The CDR3: CSARDRAGGVGYTF. The CDR3 DNA sequence: TGCAGTGCTAGAGATAGGGCAGGAGGAGTGGGCTACACCTTC.

This clonotype was counted only a few times. This chain links TRBV4-1 with TRBJ1-5; TRBD1 is a possible D gene (6 bases). The CDR3 covers 14 residues. Germline V gives CDR1 MGHRA, CDR2 YSYEKL. With 8 bases removed from V and 0 bases from J, the gap between germline ends came to 11 bases. The CDR3 DNA is TGCGCCAGCGGAAACAGGGCTAGCAATCAGCCCCAGCATTTT. Its protein product is CASGNRASNQPQHF.

This clonotype has a handful of counts. This chain links TRBV27 with TRBJ2-1, with 8 nucleotides matching TRBD1. Germline V gives CDR1 MNHEY, CDR2 SMNVEV (reference sequence). This CDR3 comprises 14 residues. J lost 6 bases, V lost 5 bases, and 6 bases had no gene match. The CDR3 nucleotides are TGTGCCAGCAGTCGCAAGACAGGGGTCAATGAGCAGTTCTTC. Residues: CASSRKTGVNEQFF.

In its sample, this clonotype was seen a few times. The CDR3 DNA is TGTGCCAGCAGCACGGGACCGCAAGCAGATACGCAGTATTTT. It is translated as CASSTGPQADTQYF. The V gene is TRBV9, the J gene TRBJ2-3; D is perhaps TRBD1 or TRBD2 (5 bases each). Trimming cost V 4 bases and J 4 bases, with 13 bases left between them. The CDR3 length is 14 residues. Germline lookup yields CDR1 SGDLS and CDR2 YYNGEE.

On this clonotype: This may come from a read error, since a much larger clone is one base off. The rearrangement uses TRBV4-1 and TRBJ2-7; perhaps TRBD1 as D (6 bases). Between the trimmed V and J ends, which lost 1 base and 7 bases, there was a span of 20 bases. This CDR3 has 16 residues. Germline V gives CDR1 MGHRA, CDR2 YSYEKL. The CDR3 nucleotides are TGCGCCAGCAGCCAAGCTACGGGACACCCCGCGAGGGAGCAGTACTTC. It is translated as CASSQATGHPAREQYF.

For the CDR3, the DNA is TGTGCCACCAGTGATTTGGTGACTAGCGGGAACACAGATACGCAGTATTTT. Translation: CATSDLVTSGNTDTQYF. This chain joins TRBV24-1 and TRBJ2-3, with 11 bases that match TRBD2. J gave up 2 bases and V 0 bases, and 3 bases lay outside the gene matches. This CDR3 comprises 17 residues. Germline V CDR1 and CDR2: KGHDR, SFDVKD.

This clonotype was found many times. This chain links TRBV7-2 with TRBJ2-7; either TRBD1 or TRBD2 may fit D (5 bases each). V lost 4 bases and J 7 bases, leaving 14 bases between the germline ends. The CDR3 is 13 amino acids. CDR1 and CDR2 from the germline V gene are SGHTA and FQGNSA. CDR3 DNA: TGTGCCAGCAGCTCTACTGGGACGGGAGAGCAGTACTTC. It specifies CASSSTGTGEQYF.

This clonotype was counted ten times or more. This sequence joins TRBV20-1 and TRBJ2-7; the match to TRBD2 covers 8 bases. The CDR3 length is 13 residues. Trimming cost V 6 bases and J 7 bases; bases outside gene matches: 11. Germline V gene lookup returns CDR1 DFQATT and CDR2 SNEGSKA (reference sequence). As DNA, the CDR3 is TGCAGTGCGAGACTAGCGAGAACAGGGGAGCAGTACTTC. Protein product: CSARLARTGEQYF.

This clonotype was counted at least ten times. This chain uses TRBV5-1 with TRBJ2-5; 8 bases line up with TRBD2. This CDR3 region has 17 residues. V shed 2 bases and J 5 bases; nucleotides not matched to a gene: 14. The germline CDR1 and CDR2 sequences are SGHRS and YFSETQ. The CDR3 region has the DNA TGCGCCAGCAGCTTATATCCGGGAGGGCGTATAGGTGAGACCCAGTACTTC. It codes for CASSLYPGGRIGETQYF.

This clonotype was seen repeatedly, ten times or more. The V gene is TRBV29-1, the J gene TRBJ2-7; no definite D call. CDR1 and CDR2 (germline): SQVTM, ANQGSEA. The V end lost 5 bases, the J end lost 2 bases, and 10 bases lay between the germline ends. The length of the CDR3 is 12 residues. The CDR3 protein is CSVRDGAYEQYF. DNA for the CDR3: TGCAGCGTTCGTGACGGCGCCTACGAGCAGTACTTC.

Ten or more counts support this clonotype. The V call is TRBV6-1, the J call TRBJ1-5; 8 nucleotides line up with TRBD1. Germline V gives CDR1 MNHNS, CDR2 SASEGT. V gave up 10 bases and J gave up 6 bases; unmatched junction bases: 14. CDR3 length equals 15 residues. DNA for the CDR3: TGTGCCACCACAATTCGGACAGGGTTCGGTCAGCCCCAGCATTTT. This encodes CATTIRTGFGQPQHF.

The chain couples TRBV4-1 to TRBJ2-7, with 7 positions matching TRBD2. Germline V gene lookup returns CDR1 MGHRA and CDR2 YSYEKL. This CDR3 is 14 amino acids long. The trim removed 6 bases at V and 0 bases at J, leaving 5 bases unmatched. The CDR3 spells CASRRDYSSYEQYF. CDR3 coding DNA: TGCGCCAGCAGACGGGACTATAGCTCCTACGAGCAGTACTTC.

The rearrangement uses TRBV20-1 and TRBJ2-3, with 8 nucleotides matching TRBD2. V trimming: 0 bases; J trimming: 1 base; junction bases outside the gene matches: 9. Germline V gene data show CDR1 as DFQATT and CDR2 as SNEGSKA (reference sequence). This CDR3 is 17 amino acids long. The DNA for the CDR3 is TGCAGTGCTAGAGATCCTGGAGCGGGAGTGGGCACAGATACGCAGTATTTT. Translation gives CSARDPGAGVGTDTQYF.

This clonotype was observed a handful of times. One base away lies a much larger clone, so this may be a sequencing read error. This sequence joins TRBV6-2 or TRBV6-3 and TRBJ1-1; D is unresolved. The ends were cut back, 4 bases at V and 8 bases at J, with 14 bases in the middle. Germline CDR1 and CDR2: MNHEY and SVGEGT. This CDR3 comprises 13 residues. The CDR3 here is CASSSDGVEEAFF. The CDR3, as DNA: TGTGCCAGCAGTTCGGACGGGGTCGAAGAAGCTTTCTTT.

There are many counts of this clonotype. V gene TRBV5-5 combines with J gene TRBJ1-1, with D unclear. This CDR3 is built from 13 residues. V lost 1 base, J lost 1 base, and 5 bases lay in between. The V gene's germline CDR1 is SGHKS and CDR2 YYEKEE (reference sequence). The CDR3 loop reads CASSLTSNTEAFF. DNA of the CDR3: TGTGCCAGCAGCTTGACATCGAACACTGAAGCTTTCTTT.